One and the same sample provided the 2 T cell receptor beta chains below, sequenced in a study of cytomegalovirus exposure and HLA in healthy donors. PCR was performed using 60 Vbeta and 13 Jbeta primers. Data came from immunoSEQ multiplex PCR; TCRdb stores just in-frame clones and leaves some out. Here the sample spans approximately 120,000 clones, about 86% being singletons. The source material was PBMCs. These TCRs come from a woman aged 25 to 45 in good health and CMV-seronegative.

The V call is TRBV5-1, the J call TRBJ2-5, with D tentatively TRBD2 (6 bases). The CDR3 consists of 15 residues. V was shortened by 4 bases and J by 5 bases, with 18 bases between the two germline ends. In germline, CDR1 is SGHRS, CDR2 YFSETQ. The CDR3 DNA reads TGCGCCAGCAGCCCGACGGGAGATCAATGGGAGACCCAGTACTTC. It yields the protein CASSPTGDQWETQYF.

This rearrangement joins TRBV30 to TRBJ2-2; 10 nucleotides match TRBD2. V shed 3 bases and J 6 bases; nucleotides not matched to a gene: 13. Germline CDR1 GTSNPN, CDR2 SVGIG (reference sequence). This CDR3 is built from 17 residues. CDR3 protein: CAWSPPSGRAFSGELFF. The DNA of the CDR3 is TGTGCCTGGAGCCCCCCAAGCGGGAGGGCTTTCTCCGGGGAGCTGTTTTTT.